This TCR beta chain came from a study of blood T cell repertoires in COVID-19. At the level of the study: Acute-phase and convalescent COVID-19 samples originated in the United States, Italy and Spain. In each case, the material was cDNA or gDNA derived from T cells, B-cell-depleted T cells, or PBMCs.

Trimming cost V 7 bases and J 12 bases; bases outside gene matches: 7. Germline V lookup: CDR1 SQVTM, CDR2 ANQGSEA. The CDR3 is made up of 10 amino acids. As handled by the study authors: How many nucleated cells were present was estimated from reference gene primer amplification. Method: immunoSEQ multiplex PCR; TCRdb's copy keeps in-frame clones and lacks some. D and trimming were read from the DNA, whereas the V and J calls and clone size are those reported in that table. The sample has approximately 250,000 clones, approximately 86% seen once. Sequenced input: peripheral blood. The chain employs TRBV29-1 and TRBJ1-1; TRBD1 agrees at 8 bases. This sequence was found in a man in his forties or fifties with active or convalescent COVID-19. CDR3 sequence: CSAGQGETFF. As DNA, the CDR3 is TGCAGCGCCGGACAGGGTGAGACTTTCTTT.